This T cell receptor (beta chain) emerged from a study of technical replicates of blood from a handful of donors. The germline V gene encodes CDR1 LGHNA and CDR2 YNFKEQ. The CDR3 length is 15 residues. Trimming at V came to 0 bases and at J to 3 bases, leaving 4 bases not matched to a gene. Produced via immunoSEQ multiplex PCR; TCRdb's table is partial and in-frame only. The sample holds almost 70,000 clones, about 90% seen once. Sequenced sample: PBMCs. The sequence was collected from a human donor in good health. Some clones in this sample may be carry-over from other donors' samples. The chain uses TRBV4-2 and TRBJ1-1; 7 bases line up with TRBD1. The CDR3, as DNA: TGTGCCAGCAGCCAAGAGGAGGGGGCGCACACTGAAGCTTTCTTT. Protein: CASSQEEGAHTEAFF.